The next 7 T cell receptor beta chains were all read from a single sample in a study of T cell changes during pregnancy in multiple sclerosis. The assay was immunoSEQ multiplex PCR, and TCRdb's table has in-frame clones only and misses some. The table lists around 100,000 clones, about 90% of them singletons. The specimen was peripheral blood, collected after pregnancy. The origin of the receptors is a female donor with multiple sclerosis, enrolled in a pregnancy study.

The V gene is TRBV6-6, the J gene TRBJ2-5; D perhaps matches TRBD2 (5 bases). CDR3 length: 14 amino acids. CDR1 and CDR2 from the germline V gene are MNHNY and SVGAGI (reference sequence). The germline V and J ends were trimmed by 2 bases and 4 bases, with 11 bases remaining between them. CDR3 residues: CASSYEGRPETQYF. In DNA, the CDR3 is TGTGCCAGCAGTTACGAGGGCCGACCAGAGACCCAGTACTTC.

In DNA form, the CDR3 reads TGTGCCAGCAGCTTAGTAGGGGGATCCATGAATCAGCCCCAGCATTTT. Protein sequence: CASSLVGGSMNQPQHF. The V gene is TRBV7-2, the J gene TRBJ1-5; tentative D call: TRBD1 (6 bases). Germline V lookup: CDR1 SGHTA, CDR2 FQGNSA. CDR3 length equals 16 residues. V was trimmed by 1 base and J by 4 bases, leaving 14 bases between them.

This chain joins TRBV6-1 and TRBJ2-7; tentative D call: TRBD1 (5 bases). The V gene's germline CDR1 is MNHNS and CDR2 SASEGT. V was shortened by 4 bases and J by 3 bases, with 10 bases between the two germline ends. This CDR3 has 13 residues. The CDR3: CASSVREGYEQYF. CDR3 coding DNA: TGTGCCAGCAGTGTCAGGGAAGGCTACGAGCAGTACTTC.

In this sample, this clone turned up once. The chain uses TRBV9 and TRBJ1-5, with D unclear. V gave up 2 bases and J gave up 12 bases, with 15 bases separating them. Germline V gives CDR1 SGDLS, CDR2 YYNGEE. The CDR3 has 13 residues. CDR3 sequence: CASSVNPSAVQHF. In DNA form, the CDR3 reads TGTGCCAGCAGCGTGAACCCAAGTGCAGTCCAGCATTTT.

V gene TRBV28 combines with J gene TRBJ1-2; D remains ambiguous. The V end was cut by 2 bases, the J end by 6 bases, with 7 bases between. There are 12 residues in the CDR3. The germline CDR1 and CDR2 sequences are MDHEN and SYDVKM. The CDR3 loop reads CASSLLRDGYTF. CDR3 coding DNA: TGTGCCAGCAGTTTACTCCGGGATGGCTACACCTTC.

The chain uses TRBV19 and TRBJ1-2; 9 positions match TRBD1. Trimming removed 5 bases from V and 4 bases from J; junction bases left unmatched: 2. Germline V gene data show CDR1 as LNHDA and CDR2 as SQIVND (reference sequence). CDR3 size: 13 residues. The CDR3 DNA reads as TGTGCCAGTAGTCCGGGACAGGGCTATGGCTACACCTTC. Protein sequence: CASSPGQGYGYTF.

The chain employs TRBV18 and TRBJ1-1; a weak D match, TRBD1 (6 bases). CDR3 length: 15 amino acids. Germline values: CDR1 KGHSH, CDR2 LQKENI. Trimming pared 4 bases from V and 1 base from J, leaving 13 bases between. The CDR3 is CASSRKRQANTEAFF. Here the CDR3 DNA reads TGTGCCAGCTCACGAAAAAGACAGGCGAACACTGAAGCTTTCTTT.